The entry below describes one TCR beta chain. This sample was taken from a study of blood T cell repertoires in COVID-19. Study-wide context: Spain, Italy and the United States supplied samples that represented acute and convalescent COVID-19. T cells, B-cell-depleted T cells, or PBMCs supplied cDNA or gDNA.

Trimming at V came to 5 bases and at J to 3 bases, leaving 8 bases not matched to a gene. CDR1 and CDR2 (germline): SEHNR, FQNEAQ (reference sequence). The CDR3 loop spans 15 amino acids. Per the study methods: Amplification of reference gene primers provided the estimated nucleated cell counts. TCRdb's copy holds only in-frame clones and misses some; the assay was immunoSEQ multiplex PCR. That table supplies the V and J calls and clone size; D and trimming were determined from the DNA. The sample includes about 200,000 clones, more than 75% of them seen just once. The sample consisted of peripheral blood. The sequence was obtained from a man between 60 and 75 years old with acute or convalescent COVID-19. The rearrangement links TRBV7-9 to TRBJ1-2; the match to TRBD1 covers 8 bases. CDR3 protein: CASSPPGQGHYGYTF. The CDR3 nucleotides are TGTGCCAGCAGCCCCCCCGGACAGGGCCACTATGGCTACACCTTC.